The source of this TCR beta chain is a study of CXCR3-negative and CXCR3-positive naive CD8 T cells. General study results and limits: The study found that naive CXCR3-negative and CXCR3-positive cells shared TRBV-TRBJ usage, while memory cells differed.

CDR1 SGHRS and CDR2 YFSETQ come from the germline V gene. This CDR3 is built from 14 residues. Turning to this clonotype: Its antigen remains unknown.

UMI-tagged TRB cDNA libraries were built via 5' RACE. Following a re-call of the 5' RACE reads, TCRdb has one entry per CDR3 protein and lacks DNA. The sample totals over 80,000 distinct CDR3 sequences; its top ten clones hold roughly 1.5%. The TCR originated in a human donor in good health. Some clones in this sample may be carry-over from other donors' samples. What was sequenced was naive CXCR3- CD8+ T cells from blood. The subset is: CD45RO-CCR7+CD27+CD95- naive CD8+ T cells lacking CXCR3 (TNR3-). The rearrangement links TRBV5-1 to TRBJ1-1; TCRdb names TRBD1, which stays unverified in the absence of DNA. The CDR3 here is CASSEGTENTEAFF.